The rows below give T cell receptor beta chains drawn from one sample of a study of T-cell memory formation after mild COVID-19. TCRdb independently ran MiXCR on the 5' RACE reads; one entry per CDR3 protein. The top ten clones hold roughly 2.1% of a sample with around 180,000 distinct CDR3 sequences, roughly 17% of them seen once. Sample: PBMCs or a T cell subset sorted from them (not recorded which). The receptors were gathered from an adult woman who had mild COVID-19 (a few samples of this study predate the infection). Cell type and time point are not known. Both conserved end residues are part of each CDR3.

TRBV5-1	CASSLELAGRETQYF
TRBV12-3/TRBV12-4	CASGPSGRFTDTQYF
TRBV2	CASSPDRVADTQYF
TRBV6-6	CASSYSVGGAGDEQFF
TRBV10-3	CAISESGRINEQFF
TRBV7-9	CASSLNGGAMDEQFF
TRBV7-9	CASLNLQGANTEAFF
TRBV5-1	CASSLTGVWSSYEQYF
TRBV7-2	CASSSRGGRNTGELFF
TRBV12-3/TRBV12-4	CASSFNIGADGNSPLHF
TRBV19	CASSWQRNTEAFF
TRBV12-3/TRBV12-4	CATARGGGTYEQYF
TRBV5-1	CASSLGVDGRGEQYF
TRBV7-2	CASSRTGGWGEKLFF
TRBV12-3/TRBV12-4	CASRDRGLGSMPNEKLFF
TRBV7-9	CASSPLRETGSFF
TRBV24-1	CATIEPGYKVNEQFF
TRBV4-2	CASSPAGTSGRDTQYF
TRBV5-4	CASSLGLALDAGTQYF
TRBV2	CASSSGSYSYEQYF
TRBV12-3/TRBV12-4	CASTPDSYEQYF
TRBV6-5	CASSYRLAAYEQYF
TRBV7-8	CASSLDWTGGADTQYF
TRBV12-3/TRBV12-4	CASSSVGSTYIQYF
TRBV7-3	CASSPSGAHQETQYF
TRBV12-3/TRBV12-4	CASSLRTGGIALFF
TRBV5-1	CASSLEGQGAGEQYF
TRBV20-1	CSARDMAGSGNTIYF
TRBV6-6	CASSYTAARTDTQYF
TRBV12-3/TRBV12-4	CASSPGLAGGRDTQYF